The TCR beta chain described here comes from a study of regulatory T cells in long-lasting Graves disease. CDR3 regions were amplified by Arm-PCR using iRepertoire HTBI primers to build TCR beta libraries. Methods used by the authors: Gene usage covered 62 TRBV and more than 13 TRBJ segments. From the multiplex PCR reads, TCRdb called clonotypes with MiXCR, one entry per CDR3 protein. The V and J calls were not made by the authors but by TCRdb's processing. Of about 440,000 distinct CDR3 sequences in the sample, approximately 15% were seen once. This clonotype was counted only a few times. CDR3 size: 12 residues. Trimming cost V 8 bases and J 2 bases, with 12 bases left between them. Germline CDR1 and CDR2: SQVTM and ANQGSEA. The time point denotes: newly diagnosed GD, antithyroid drugs for less than 3 months. Isolated PBMC RNA provided the starting material for the TCR library. Per American Thyroid Association guidelines, Graves' disease was diagnosed.

The sample also formed part of further work on T cells in Graves' hyperthyroidism and ophthalmopathy. That study reports: The model forecast ophthalmopathy, anticipating it by a median approximately 7 months before onset.

The material sequenced was peripheral blood mononuclear cells (PBMCs), taken at new diagnosis, from a patient treated with antithyroid drugs. This clonotype was obtained from a woman in her thirties with Graves disease. The rearrangement uses TRBV29-1 and TRBJ2-5; possible D gene TRBD2, 5 bases. Written as DNA, the CDR3 is TGCAGCATCGGACTCGTACAAGAGACCCAGTACTTC. Amino acids: CSIGLVQETQYF. Based on the CDR3 plus reference TRBV29-1 and TRBJ2-5, the full variable domain is SAVISQKPSRDICQRGTSLTIQCQVDSQVTMMFWYRQQPGQSLTLIATANQGSEATYESGFVIDKFPISRPNLTFSTLTVSNMSPEDSSIYLCSIGLVQETQYFGPGTRLLVL.